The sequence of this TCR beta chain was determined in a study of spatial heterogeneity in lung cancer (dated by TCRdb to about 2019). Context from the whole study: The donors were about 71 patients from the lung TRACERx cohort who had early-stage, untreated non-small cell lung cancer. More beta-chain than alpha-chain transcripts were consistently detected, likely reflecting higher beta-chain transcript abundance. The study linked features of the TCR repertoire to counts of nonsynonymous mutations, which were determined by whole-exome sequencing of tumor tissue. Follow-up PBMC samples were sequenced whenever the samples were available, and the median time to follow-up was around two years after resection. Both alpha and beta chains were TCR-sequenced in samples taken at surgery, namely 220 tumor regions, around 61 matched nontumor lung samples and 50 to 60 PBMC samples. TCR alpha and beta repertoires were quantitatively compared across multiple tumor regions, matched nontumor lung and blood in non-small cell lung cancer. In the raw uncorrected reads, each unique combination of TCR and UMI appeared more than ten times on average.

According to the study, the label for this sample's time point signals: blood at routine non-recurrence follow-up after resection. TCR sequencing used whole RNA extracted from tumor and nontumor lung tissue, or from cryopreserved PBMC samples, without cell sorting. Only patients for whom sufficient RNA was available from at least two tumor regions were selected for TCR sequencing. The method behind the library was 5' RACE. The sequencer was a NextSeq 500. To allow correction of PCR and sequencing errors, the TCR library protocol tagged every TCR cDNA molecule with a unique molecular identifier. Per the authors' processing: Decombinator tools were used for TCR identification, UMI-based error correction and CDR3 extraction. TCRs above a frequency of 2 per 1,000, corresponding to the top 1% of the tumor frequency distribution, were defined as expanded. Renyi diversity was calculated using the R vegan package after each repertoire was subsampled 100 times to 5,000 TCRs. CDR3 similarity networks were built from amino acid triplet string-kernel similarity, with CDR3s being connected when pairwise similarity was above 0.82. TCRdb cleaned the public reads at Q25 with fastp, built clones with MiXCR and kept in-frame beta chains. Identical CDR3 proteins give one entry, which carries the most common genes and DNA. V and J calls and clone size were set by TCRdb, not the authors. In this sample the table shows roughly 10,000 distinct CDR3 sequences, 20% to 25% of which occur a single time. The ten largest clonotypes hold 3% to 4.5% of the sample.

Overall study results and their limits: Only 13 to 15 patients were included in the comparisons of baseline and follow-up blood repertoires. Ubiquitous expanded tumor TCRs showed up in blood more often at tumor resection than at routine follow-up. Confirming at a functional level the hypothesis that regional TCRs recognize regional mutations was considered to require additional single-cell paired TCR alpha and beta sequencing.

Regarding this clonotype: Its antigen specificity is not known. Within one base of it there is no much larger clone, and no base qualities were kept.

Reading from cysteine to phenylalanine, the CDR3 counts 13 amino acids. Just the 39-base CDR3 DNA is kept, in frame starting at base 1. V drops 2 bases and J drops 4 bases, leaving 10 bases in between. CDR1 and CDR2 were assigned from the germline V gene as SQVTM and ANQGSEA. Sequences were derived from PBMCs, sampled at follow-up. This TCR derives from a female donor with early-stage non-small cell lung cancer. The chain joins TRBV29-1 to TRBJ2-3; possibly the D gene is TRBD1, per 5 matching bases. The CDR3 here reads CSVEIGAADTQYF. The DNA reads TGCAGCGTTGAAATTGGGGCCGCAGATACGCAGTATTTT.